These T cell receptor beta chains were read from a single sample in a study of shared clonotypes between healthy human individuals. The assay was immunoSEQ multiplex PCR, and TCRdb's table has in-frame clones only and misses some. The repertoire includes about 670,000 clones, about 78% of them detected once, and around 2% sits in the top ten. Sequencing input: memory CD4+ T cells sorted from blood. The receptors originated from a woman aged 30 to 39 in good health. The CDR3 runs from the conserved cysteine through the conserved F or W. The D gene is left open where the match is weak. The size field is filled for only some rows; it gives once, few, many or a size class.

D: TRBD1; size: once; V: TRBV2; J: TRBJ2-2; DNA: TGTGCCAGCAGTGGACAACAGGGGACCGGGGAGCTGTTTTTT; CDR3: CASSGQQGTGELFF
D: -; size: few; V: TRBV19; J: TRBJ1-5; DNA: TGTGCCAGTAGTAACCGTAATCAGCCCCAGCATTTT; CDR3: CASSNRNQPQHF
D: -; size: -; V: TRBV28; J: TRBJ2-1; DNA: TGTGCCAGCAGTCTAACCCGGCAGCAGTTCTTC; CDR3: CASSLTRQQFF
D: -; size: -; V: TRBV28; J: TRBJ2-5; DNA: TGTGCCAGCAGTTTGAGAGTTGGGTTGCAACAAGAGACCCAGTACTTC; CDR3: CASSLRVGLQQETQYF
D: TRBD1; size: -; V: TRBV2; J: TRBJ2-4; DNA: TGTGCCAGCAGATTTAACGAGGGGGCGGGAAACATTCAGTACTTC; CDR3: CASRFNEGAGNIQYF
D: TRBD1; size: many; V: TRBV19; J: TRBJ1-5; DNA: TGTGCCAGTAGTATGGCCGGGACAGCGCTCAATCAGCCCCAGCATTTT; CDR3: CASSMAGTALNQPQHF
D: TRBD2; size: -; V: TRBV29-1; J: TRBJ2-3; DNA: TGCAGCGTGGGACTAATCACAGATACGCAGTATTTT; CDR3: CSVGLITDTQYF
D: -; size: once; V: TRBV19; J: TRBJ2-1; DNA: TGTGCCAGTAGTTTCCAGACAGGTGACAATGGGCAGTTCTTC; CDR3: CASSFQTGDNGQFF
D: TRBD2; size: -; V: TRBV7-8; J: TRBJ2-7; DNA: TGTGCCAGCAGCTTACGGGAGGCCGATCTCCACGAGCAGTACTTC; CDR3: CASSLREADLHEQYF
D: -; size: -; V: TRBV7-9; J: TRBJ2-3; DNA: TGTGCCAGCAGCTTCGTCTCAGGGGGCACAGATACGCAGTATTTT; CDR3: CASSFVSGGTDTQYF
D: TRBD1; size: -; V: TRBV6-1; J: TRBJ2-7; DNA: TGTGCCAGCAGTGATACACCGGGACAGGGGGCGGGTGAGCAGTACTTC; CDR3: CASSDTPGQGAGEQYF